Listed here is a single TCR beta chain. The sample holds a few counts of this clonotype. Its antigen target is currently unknown. No qualities accompany the bases; no much larger clone lies one base away. Ophthalmopathy patients were characterized by moderately to severely active disease, a Clinical Activity Score of at least 3, a NOSPECS grade of at least 4, and a disease duration under 3 months. Patients were excluded if they had other autoimmune diseases, uncontrolled infections, pregnancy or lactation. Clinical symptoms, serum thyroxine, TRAb, thyroid ultrasound and orbital computed tomography were used for diagnosis. PBMCs were isolated from about 10 ml of fresh peripheral blood by Ficoll-Paque density gradient centrifugation. Total RNA was extracted using Trizol reagent, and RNA quality was checked on an Agilent 2100 Bioanalyzer. These data come from a study of Graves' ophthalmopathy and Graves' hyperthyroidism (dated by TCRdb to about 2018). For context, the study as a whole: Peripheral blood was collected at initial diagnosis, prior to any treatment. Once sampling was done, hyperthyroidism patients were given methimazole at a starting dose of 30 mg daily, while ophthalmopathy patients were given high-dose intravenous methylprednisolone. To explore V-J signatures that distinguish ophthalmopathy from hyperthyroidism, a discovery set of 100 patients was enrolled, made up of about 40 with ophthalmopathy and fewer than 60 with stable hyperthyroidism. TCR beta repertoire signatures were used to distinguish Graves' ophthalmopathy from Graves' hyperthyroidism and to predict progression to ophthalmopathy. In total, under 150 blood samples were TCR-sequenced: fewer than 50 ophthalmopathy, approximately 80 hyperthyroidism and approximately 17 hyperthyroidism-to-ophthalmopathy patients. In five to seven hyperthyroidism patients, the T-cell repertoire of thyroid tissue was compared with the T-cell repertoire of blood. An independent validation cohort was composed of around 19 hyperthyroidism patients and 15 to 17 patients who later progressed from hyperthyroidism to ophthalmopathy. What the study reported, not specific to this receptor: Among expanded thyroid clonotypes with frequency above 0.001, most also showed up in blood, which suggests that blood repertoires may reflect the thyroid immune response. In validation, the model predicted ophthalmopathy progression with more than 70% sensitivity and approximately 72% specificity; roughly 11 predicted patients were CT-confirmed with GO in a median of approximately 6.2 months. In cross-validation, the 13-signature model distinguished ophthalmopathy from stable hyperthyroidism with 85% to 90% sensitivity and approximately 81% specificity, and in the test set the corresponding values were approximately 80% and 75%. Sample size was not predetermined statistically, and investigators were not blinded to group allocation.

Taken from the germline V gene, the CDR1 and CDR2 loops are MDHEN and SYDVKM. Counted from cysteine to phenylalanine, this CDR3 has 12 amino acids. Solely the CDR3 DNA is kept, with 36 bases framed from the first base. V lost 5 bases and J lost 3 bases; the stretch between them is 8 bases long. For repertoire sequencing, TCR beta CDR3 regions were amplified from RNA transcripts. A first-round RT-PCR used HTBI primers with the Qiagen OneStep RT-PCR kit, followed by a second-round multiplex PCR, size selection and purification. The libraries underwent paired-end sequencing with 100 bp reads on an Illumina HiSeq2000. The authors' pipeline ran thus. SOAPnuke was used for read processing, and reads with adapters, uncalled bases, a mean Phred below 15, or no exact constant-primer or identifier match were discarded. COPE v1.2.5 was used to merge high-quality paired reads. Clonotypes were defined as unique nucleotide sequences and were aligned to IMGT TRB V, D and J references using MiTCR v1.1. The analysis was limited to V-J combinations with a frequency above 0.0001, which together covered 99% to 99.2% of the repertoires. A TCR clonal expansion and chaos score per V-J combination was defined as the ratio of F50 clonal expansion to chaos observed in the TCRdist matrix. Welch's t-statistics and random forest were used to reduce the features to about twelve V-J combinations, which were then used as input to a naive Bayes classifier. Thyroid-blood repertoire similarity was quantified with the Morisita-Horn index. Using fastp at Q25 and MiXCR, TCRdb reprocessed the public reads and kept productive beta chains. Every CDR3 protein is listed once, alongside the most common genes and DNA of its rows. In this record, the V and J calls reflect TCRdb's handling and not the investigators' own analysis. In this sample the table shows hundreds of thousands of distinct CDR3 sequences, around 42% of which occur a single time. The top ten hold around 43% of the sample.

Sequenced: peripheral blood. The clonotype comes from an adult man with Graves' ophthalmopathy. Recombination linked TRBV28 to TRBJ2-7; no D gene can be assigned with confidence. The DNA sequence follows: TGTGCCAGCAGTCCCCGACACTACGAGCAGTACTTC. This yields the protein CASSPRHYEQYF.